This T cell receptor (beta chain) was identified during a study of CD8+CD57+ T cells in acquired aplastic anemia. For the study at large: Recorded DNA amounts for sorted CD4+ and CD8+ cells had an average of roughly 3.4 ug.

About this clonotype: Antigen unknown.

Genomic DNA served as template for TCR beta VDJ and CDR3 profiling. Using its own MiXCR run on the reads, TCRdb lists one record per CDR3 protein. The sample consists of under 200,000 distinct CDR3 sequences, about 50% of them appearing once. Findings of the study overall: Patients shared some 29 CD8+ CDR3 sequences with controls.

All patients picked for sequencing had shown, by flow cytometry, an expansion of CD8+CD57+ cells. Severe acquired aplastic anemia was the diagnosis recorded for all patients. The CDR3 contains 12 residues. Germline lookup yields CDR1 SQVTM and CDR2 ANQGSEA. The J segment lost 6 bases and the V segment lost 3 bases, leaving 4 bases of the junction unmatched. The sample comprised sorted CD4+, CD8+, or CD8+CD57+ T cells (not recorded which) from PBMCs. This sequence joins TRBV29-1 and TRBJ2-7; 8 nucleotides align to TRBD1. The TCR was taken from a human donor with aplastic anemia. This CDR3 reads CSVEGTGREQYF. CDR3 nucleotides: TGCAGCGTTGAGGGGACAGGCCGCGAGCAGTACTTC.